This is a list of T cell receptor beta chains from one sample in a study of blood T cell repertoires in COVID-19. Repertoires were generated with immunoSEQ multiplex PCR, while TCRdb's copy carries only in-frame clones and drops some. The sample yields over 150,000 clones, less than 95% seen once. The sample consisted of peripheral blood. These receptors all come from a man aged 45-65 years with acute or convalescent COVID-19. The CDR3 runs from the conserved cysteine through the conserved F or W. A D gene is named only where the DNA matches it firmly.

d_gene: NA
v_gene: TRBV5-1
CDR3aa: CASSLNTENYGYTF

d_gene: NA
v_gene: TRBV28
CDR3aa: CASSSINTEAFF

d_gene: TRBD1
v_gene: TRBV7-9
CDR3aa: CASSLGKTGYGNTEAFF

d_gene: NA
v_gene: TRBV12-5
CDR3aa: CASGGGETQYF

d_gene: NA
v_gene: TRBV28
CDR3aa: CASITVAGGTEAFF

d_gene: TRBD2
v_gene: TRBV27
CDR3aa: CASSPGLETYEQYF

d_gene: NA
v_gene: TRBV7-9
CDR3aa: CASSPGATGNTIYF

d_gene: NA
v_gene: TRBV29-1
CDR3aa: CSGIHSFGDKETQYF

d_gene: NA
v_gene: TRBV6-2/TRBV6-3
CDR3aa: CASSFVRGSHYGYTF

d_gene: NA
v_gene: TRBV28
CDR3aa: CASSLGHPSGAGANVLTF